The next 7 T cell receptor beta chains were all read from a single sample in a study of cytomegalovirus exposure and HLA in healthy donors. The PCR made use of 60 Vbeta and 13 Jbeta primers. Using immunoSEQ multiplex PCR, the repertoire was profiled, and TCRdb retains in-frame clones only, with some absent. This sample has a few hundred thousand clones, with less than 80% found just once. Sequenced: PBMCs. These receptors came from a girl aged 2-10 years in good health and CMV-seronegative.

The V call is TRBV7-2, the J call TRBJ1-1, with 7 bases fitting TRBD1. The CDR3 runs 14 residues. Trimming took 3 bases from V and 5 from J; bases not matched to a gene: 6. CDR1 is SGHTA and CDR2 is FQGNSA in the germline V gene. The CDR3 nucleotides are TGTGCCAGCAGCTTCGGACAGGTCGGAACTGAAGCTTTCTTT. Translated: CASSFGQVGTEAFF.

This clone was seen a handful of times. The chain has TRBV9 and TRBJ1-2; TRBD1 might be the D (5 bases). Trimming took off 0 bases at V and 1 base at J, with 13 bases between the two ends. The CDR3 runs to 16 residues. The germline CDR1 and CDR2 sequences are SGDLS and YYNGEE. Here the CDR3 DNA reads TGTGCCAGCAGCGTAGCGAGGGACTCATTTAACTATGGCTACACCTTC. This codes for CASSVARDSFNYGYTF.

This clone appeared a single time. V usage is TRBV5-4 and J usage is TRBJ2-6; 8 positions match TRBD1. The CDR3 runs 19 residues. V trimming: 0 bases; J trimming: 0 bases; junction bases outside the gene matches: 8. Germline V lookup: CDR1 SGHNT, CDR2 YYREEE (reference sequence). The CDR3 region is CASSLAHRTGSSGANVLTF. The CDR3 DNA reads as TGTGCCAGCAGCTTGGCCCATAGGACAGGGAGCTCTGGGGCCAACGTCCTGACTTTC.

Only a few counts were recorded for this clone. The chain recombines TRBV7-6 with TRBJ2-2; TRBD1 agrees at 9 bases. Per the germline V gene, CDR1 is SGHVS and CDR2 is FNYEAQ. Losses at the gene ends were 5 bases for V and 2 bases for J; bases not matched to a gene: 9. The CDR3 spans 17 residues. CDR3 nucleotide sequence: TGTGCCAGCAGCCTAACCTCGACAGGGGGTAACACCGGGGAGCTGTTTTTT. Its protein product is CASSLTSTGGNTGELFF.

The rearrangement links TRBV5-6 to TRBJ2-3, with 7 nucleotides matching TRBD1. This CDR3 is 15 amino acids long. In germline, CDR1 is SGHDT, CDR2 YYEEEE. V trimming: 2 bases; J trimming: 3 bases; junction bases outside the gene matches: 6. Written as DNA, the CDR3 is TGTGCCAGCAGCTTCTCCGGACAGGCGACAGATACGCAGTATTTT. Translated: CASSFSGQATDTQYF. The full variable domain, rest sourced from reference TRBV5-6 and TRBJ2-3, is DAGVTQSPTHLIKTRGQQVTLRCSPKSGHDTVSWYQQALGQGPQFIFQYYEEEERQRGNFPDRFSGHQFPNYSSELNVNALLLGDSALYLCASSFSGQATDTQYFGPGTRLTVL.

This chain links TRBV6-6 with TRBJ2-5; maybe TRBD2 (6 bases). The DNA end favors TRBJ2-7, so the J call may be wrong. Germline-derived CDR1 and CDR2 are MNHNY and SVGAGI (reference sequence). There are 14 residues in the CDR3. The CDR3 DNA follows: TGTGCCAGCAGTTACGGTGCGGGGTTCCACGAGCAGTACTTC. Its translation is CASSYGAGFHEQYF.

This clone was counted between two and nine times. The rearrangement joins TRBV9 to TRBJ1-2; D is ambiguous. The CDR3 extends over 14 amino acids. Trimming took 0 bases from V and 4 from J, leaving 10 bases between them. From germline, CDR1 is SGDLS and CDR2 YYNGEE. The CDR3 bases are TGTGCCAGCAGCGTAGTCGAGCAGGCCTATGGCTACACCTTC. This sequence encodes CASSVVEQAYGYTF.